This TCR beta chain was sequenced during a study of vaccination and CD4 T cells after COVID-19. Study overall: Post-COVID samples were collected a median approximately 93 days following diagnosis, spanning 35 to 161.

Treatment denoted: roughly ten-day PBMC culture with coronavirus spike peptide pools or control peptides (ViraFEST assay). Antigen-specific T cells were expanded with peptide pools by ViraFEST, and TCRs were then sequenced. Following a culture period (around ten days), negative selection was used to isolate CD4+ T cells. Remarks on this clonotype: The antigen is undetermined.

The CDR3 contains 19 residues. CDR1 and CDR2 (germline): SGHNT, YYREEE (reference sequence). Trimming took off 3 bases at V and 3 bases at J, with 26 bases between the two ends. The assay that was used to sequence DNA from cultured CD4+ T cells was the Oncomine TCR Beta short-read assay. TCRdb reprocessed the PCR reads with MiXCR, giving one entry per CDR3 protein. The sample includes some 9,000 distinct CDR3 sequences, 30% to 45% of them seen just once. The specimen sequenced was CD4+ T cells from blood, cultured in vitro. The sequence derives from a human donor who had recovered from COVID-19. The V gene is TRBV5-4, the J gene TRBJ2-3; D is perhaps TRBD2 (8 bases). CDR3 nucleotides: TGTGCCAGCAGCTCCCAGGGGGGGTCGCGGGGGGTACGAACAGATACGCAGTATTTT. Protein sequence: CASSSQGGSRGVRTDTQYF.